This entry features one TCR beta chain sequence. The target of this receptor is not known. No qualities accompany the bases; no much larger clone lies one base away. The immunoSEQ Assay, a bias-controlled multiplex PCR, was used to amplify TCRbeta CDR3 regions from genomic DNA. Concerning the study's data processing: Nucleated cell counts per sample were estimated from amplification of reference gene primers within the assay. To quantify the absolute abundance of each unique TCRbeta CDR3 rearrangement, sequence reads were collapsed and filtered. Productive Simpson clonality was computed per sample as the square root of Simpson's diversity index over productive rearrangements. TCRdb mirrors the immuneACCESS table, restricted to in-frame sequences. Some clones are absent from its copies; in checked studies, under half trace to an unresolved V gene, and the reason for the others is unknown. The V and J calls and the clone size are those of that table, but D and trimming were determined from the DNA. In all, the sample holds some 400,000 clones, and around 91% of those were seen once. The top ten clones comprise approximately 6.2% of the sample.

From cysteine to phenylalanine, the CDR3 is 18 amino acids long. Only CDR3 DNA is held: 54 bases, read in frame from base 1. This sample is part of a study of blood T cell repertoires in COVID-19 (dated by TCRdb to 2020 to 2021). Regarding the research as a whole: Collaborator samples came from the United States, Italy and Spain and covered acute and convalescent phases of COVID-19. The material from the prospective study consisted of cDNA or gDNA derived from T cells, B-cell-depleted T cells, or PBMCs. Subjects who had been exposed to COVID-19, were actively infected with it, or had recovered from it provided the deeply sampled blood TCRbeta repertoires that made up the dataset. The repertoires were made available in a free public database intended to serve as a resource for research on the immune response to SARS-CoV-2. Samples were obtained from the ongoing ImmuneRACE study (first 160 participants) and from over 1,000 subjects provided by 6 global collaborators. Nearly every sample came with metadata listing a de-identified subject ID, COVID-19 status, age in years and sex. Where available, HLA class I and class II types were taken from metadata supplied by the sample provider and were not determined by assay-based typing.

The collaborating institutions used their own protocols to collect whole blood in K2EDTA tubes. For TCRbeta analysis, collaborators shipped samples as frozen whole blood, isolated PBMCs, or DNA extracted from either of those sample types. Study-wide conclusions, independent of this receptor: Clinical and demographic metadata were provided uncurated, with the amount varying by source and participant.

The chain employs TRBV21-1 and TRBJ2-7; the D call of TRBD2 is as the table states it, not checked on the DNA. TRBV21-1 is a pseudogene segment. Sequencing input: peripheral blood. This TCR was sampled from a man aged 18 to 30 with active or convalescent COVID-19. The CDR3 corresponds to CASSLRMGTSGPSYEQYF. The nucleotide sequence is TGTGCCAGCAGCCTTCGGATGGGGACTAGCGGACCCTCCTACGAGCAGTACTTC.